Below are 30 T cell receptor beta chains sequenced from a single sample in a study of cytomegalovirus exposure and HLA in healthy donors. Profiled with immunoSEQ multiplex PCR; TCRdb holds only in-frame clones, not every one. Seen here are some 41,000 clones, approximately 94% observed once, and the top ten hold around 2.1%. The sequencing input was PBMCs. The receptors come from a woman between 18 and 30 years old in good health and CMV-seronegative.

This chain connects TRBV6-5 to TRBJ2-1, with 9 bases lining up with TRBD2. The CDR3 sequence is 15 residues long. Germline assignment: CDR1 MNHEY and CDR2 SVGAGI. Trimming removed 10 bases from V and 4 bases from J; junction bases left unmatched: 11. The chain's CDR3 is CATTSGGTGYNEQFF. The CDR3 DNA is TGTGCCACCACCAGCGGGGGGACTGGATACAATGAGCAGTTCTTC.

The gene calls are TRBV28 and TRBJ2-7, with a weak D call TRBD2 (6 bases). The CDR3 spans 13 residues. Germline values: CDR1 MDHEN, CDR2 SYDVKM. V was cut by 6 bases and J by 0 bases, with 9 bases left in between. For the CDR3, the DNA is TGTGCCAGCAGCTTAGCGGTCTCCTACGAGCAGTACTTC. It codes for CASSLAVSYEQYF. The full variable domain, in which reference TRBV28 and TRBJ2-7 provide the parts outside the CDR3, is DVKVTQSSRYLVKRTGEKVFLECVQDMDHENMFWYRQDPGLGLRLIYFSYDVKMKEKGDIPEGYSVSREKKERFSLILESASTNQTSMYLCASSLAVSYEQYFGPGTRLTVT.

The chain combines TRBV5-1 with TRBJ1-2; D gene unclear. The V and J ends lost 7 bases and 8 bases respectively, with 18 bases between them. Per germline, CDR1 SGHRS and CDR2 YFSETQ. CDR3 length: 13 amino acids. CDR3 loop: CASGDQEAEGYTF. CDR3 sequence (DNA): TGCGCCAGCGGAGACCAGGAGGCCGAAGGCTACACCTTC.

This chain uses TRBV7-8 with TRBJ2-3; 7 nucleotides line up with TRBD1. Losses at the gene ends were 3 bases for V and 0 bases for J; bases not matched to a gene: 3. Germline CDR1 and CDR2: SGHVS and FQNEAQ. This CDR3 region has 15 residues. The DNA for the CDR3 is TGTGCCAGCAGCTTCAGACAGGGTAGCACAGATACGCAGTATTTT. Its translation: CASSFRQGSTDTQYF.

The chain uses TRBV27 and TRBJ1-5; maybe TRBD1 (6 bases). Germline V lookup: CDR1 MNHEY, CDR2 SMNVEV (reference sequence). V lost 6 bases, J lost 0 bases, and 21 bases lay in between. The CDR3 is made up of 18 amino acids. The CDR3 region has the DNA TGTGCCAGCAGCAATACAGGGTGGTACCTTTATAGCAATCAGCCCCAGCATTTT. This encodes CASSNTGWYLYSNQPQHF.

The V gene is TRBV7-3, the J gene TRBJ1-2; possibly TRBD1 for D (5 bases). The V gene lost 5 bases and the J gene lost 2 bases, with 9 bases spanning the gap. The CDR3 consists of 13 residues. The germline V gene encodes CDR1 SGHTA and CDR2 FQGTGA. The chain's CDR3 is CASSPAGNYGYTF. The CDR3 nucleotides read TGTGCCAGCAGCCCAGCAGGGAACTATGGCTACACCTTC.

The CDR3, as DNA: TGTGCCAGCAGTTTAAGGCTAGCTGCTCTCGGGTCAGTAAGTGAGCAGTTCTTC. This encodes CASSLRLAALGSVSEQFF. This sequence joins TRBV28 and TRBJ2-1, with D tentatively TRBD2 (5 bases). The CDR3 contains 18 residues. Germline V gene lookup returns CDR1 MDHEN and CDR2 SYDVKM. V was pared by 2 bases and J by 9 bases, with 26 bases between.

The chain carries TRBV28 and TRBJ1-2; D perhaps matches TRBD1 (5 bases). CDR1 MDHEN and CDR2 SYDVKM come from the germline V gene. The germline V and J ends were trimmed by 5 bases and 0 bases, with 16 bases remaining between them. The CDR3 covers 16 residues. CDR3 DNA sequence: TGTGCCAGCAGTGACCCCCCAGGGTCCGCTAACTATGGCTACACCTTC. It is translated as CASSDPPGSANYGYTF.

V usage is TRBV6-5 and J usage is TRBJ1-1; D perhaps matches TRBD1 (6 bases). The CDR3 loop spans 14 amino acids. Germline lookup yields CDR1 MNHEY and CDR2 SVGAGI. The V and J ends lost 0 bases and 4 bases respectively, with 9 bases between them. This chain's CDR3 is CASSYSTGPTEAFF. The CDR3, as DNA: TGTGCCAGCAGTTACTCTACAGGGCCCACTGAAGCTTTCTTT.

The genes are TRBV7-6 and TRBJ2-7; 10 bases line up with TRBD2. This CDR3 is built from 15 residues. V trimming: 1 base; J trimming: 3 bases; junction bases outside the gene matches: 3. CDR1 is SGHVS and CDR2 is FNYEAQ in the germline V gene. The CDR3: CASSLESSGSYEQYF. CDR3 in DNA: TGTGCCAGCAGCTTAGAGTCTAGCGGGAGCTACGAGCAGTACTTC.

The V gene is TRBV29-1, the J gene TRBJ2-3; D is perhaps TRBD1 (5 bases). Trimming removed 4 bases from V and 9 bases from J, with 17 bases in between. CDR1 and CDR2 from the germline V gene are SQVTM and ANQGSEA. The CDR3 is 13 amino acids. The CDR3 is CSVGVGLLYTQYF. In DNA form, the CDR3 reads TGCAGCGTTGGGGTGGGGCTCTTGTACACGCAGTATTTT.

V and J are TRBV28 and TRBJ1-1; 9 bases are a match to TRBD1. The CDR3 has 17 amino acids. Germline V gene data show CDR1 as MDHEN and CDR2 as SYDVKM. With 5 bases clipped from V and 0 bases from J, the junction kept 10 bases outside the gene matches. The CDR3 loop reads CASSPAGTGRMNTEAFF. CDR3 coding DNA: TGTGCCAGCAGTCCCGCAGGGACAGGGAGGATGAACACTGAAGCTTTCTTT.

This rearrangement joins TRBV28 to TRBJ2-3, with a tentative D call TRBD2 (6 bases). The V end lost 1 base, the J end lost 5 bases, and 19 bases lay between the germline ends. This CDR3 is built from 17 residues. Germline V lookup: CDR1 MDHEN, CDR2 SYDVKM. This CDR3 is CASSLFPGGSKGDTQYF. The CDR3 DNA reads as TGTGCCAGCAGTTTATTTCCCGGGGGTAGTAAGGGAGATACGCAGTATTTT.

The rearrangement links TRBV7-9 to TRBJ2-3; 10 bases are shared with TRBD2. The V gene's germline CDR1 is SEHNR and CDR2 FQNEAQ (reference sequence). V gave up 0 bases and J gave up 0 bases; unmatched junction bases: 6. This CDR3 spans 18 amino acids. The CDR3 reads CASSLASGRPTSTDTQYF. The CDR3 DNA follows: TGTGCCAGCAGCTTAGCTAGCGGGAGGCCCACTAGCACAGATACGCAGTATTTT.

The chain links TRBV5-1 to TRBJ2-5; D may be TRBD1 (6 bases). In germline, CDR1 is SGHRS, CDR2 YFSETQ. Between the trimmed V and J ends, which lost 2 bases and 5 bases, there was a span of 10 bases. The CDR3 covers 13 residues. The CDR3 here is CASSFGQGETQYF. CDR3 DNA sequence: TGCGCCAGCAGCTTTGGGCAGGGGGAGACCCAGTACTTC.

The chain carries TRBV4-1 and TRBJ2-2; 8 bases are shared with TRBD2. This CDR3 has 15 residues. The V and J ends lost 2 bases and 6 bases, in that order; junction bases with no gene match: 5. Germline loops: CDR1 MGHRA, CDR2 YSYEKL. CDR3 in amino acids: CASSQLGGGAGELFF. The CDR3 nucleotides read TGCGCCAGCAGCCAACTCGGGGGGGGTGCCGGGGAGCTGTTTTTT.

The rearrangement links TRBV6-5 to TRBJ2-7; tentatively, D is TRBD1 (5 bases). V lost 4 bases and J lost 6, with 10 bases in between. Germline V gene sequence: CDR1 MNHEY, CDR2 SVGAGI. The CDR3 length is 12 residues. The CDR3 is CASSSTAAEQYF. In nucleotides, the CDR3 is TGTGCCAGCAGTTCGACAGCCGCCGAGCAGTACTTC.

The chain is built from TRBV28 and TRBJ2-5; the D gene is possibly TRBD2 (5 bases). V was clipped by 8 bases and J by 7 bases, with 11 bases between them. Germline assignment: CDR1 MDHEN and CDR2 SYDVKM. The CDR3 length is 11 residues. CDR3 sequence (DNA): TGTGCCAGCCGTAGCGTAGGGACCCAGTACTTC. Translation: CASRSVGTQYF.

This chain uses TRBV5-6 with TRBJ1-2, with D maybe TRBD1 (6 bases). From germline, CDR1 is SGHDT and CDR2 YYEEEE. Trimming stripped 4 bases from V and 4 bases from J, with 8 bases between. This CDR3 is 12 amino acids long. The CDR3 region is CASSRDIYGYTF. The CDR3 DNA is TGTGCCAGCAGCCGGGACATCTATGGCTACACCTTC.

CDR3 loop: CASSPRWGHEQYF. The CDR3 coding sequence is TGTGCCAGCAGCCCCCGGTGGGGCCACGAGCAGTACTTC. The chain employs TRBV7-3 and TRBJ2-7, with D tentatively TRBD1 (5 bases). The germline gives CDR1 SGHTA, CDR2 FQGTGA. Trimming took 5 bases from V and 5 from J, leaving 13 bases between them. CDR3 size: 13 residues. Based on the CDR3 plus reference TRBV7-3 and TRBJ2-7, the full variable domain is GAGVSQTPSNKVTEKGKYVELRCDPISGHTALYWYRQSLGQGPEFLIYFQGTGAADDSGLPNDRFFAVRPEGSVSTLKIQRTERGDSAVYLCASSPRWGHEQYFGPGTRLTVT.

The chain has TRBV5-4 and TRBJ2-3; weak D call: TRBD1 (6 bases). Trimming took off 2 bases at V and 3 bases at J, with 13 bases between the two ends. CDR1 is SGHNT, CDR2 YYREEE, per germline (reference sequence). This CDR3 comprises 15 residues. CDR3 DNA: TGTGCCAGCAGCTTTTCAGGGGTGGGTACAGATACGCAGTATTTT. Its protein is CASSFSGVGTDTQYF.

The chain couples TRBV6-5 to TRBJ2-2; 9 nucleotides align to TRBD1. Trimming removed 4 bases from V and 6 bases from J; junction bases left unmatched: 6. Germline-derived CDR1 and CDR2 are MNHEY and SVGAGI. The CDR3 loop spans 15 amino acids. CDR3 sequence (DNA): TGTGCCAGCAGTTGGGGGGACAGGGAGGCCGGGGAGCTGTTTTTT. Its protein product is CASSWGDREAGELFF.

V gene TRBV7-3 combines with J gene TRBJ2-3; D is ambiguous. The CDR3 has 14 amino acids. V was cut by 1 base and J by 3 bases, with 8 bases left in between. CDR1 is SGHTA and CDR2 is FQGTGA in the germline V gene. CDR3 nucleotides: TGTGCCAGCAGCTTAAGAGGCGGAACAGATACGCAGTATTTT. Translating it yields CASSLRGGTDTQYF.

The chain recombines TRBV21-1 with TRBJ1-3. TRBV21-1 is marked as a pseudogene. The CDR3 loop spans 19 amino acids. This CDR3 is CASSSNILCHQGGRNTIYF. The CDR3 nucleotides read TGTGCCAGCAGCAGCAATATCCTATGTCATCAGGGAGGGAGGAACACCATATATTTT.

The rearrangement uses TRBV5-1 and TRBJ2-7; maybe TRBD2 (5 bases). This CDR3 comprises 13 residues. Germline assignment: CDR1 SGHRS and CDR2 YFSETQ. The V end was cut by 0 bases, the J end by 3 bases, with 7 bases between. CDR3 coding DNA: TGCGCCAGCAGCTTGGCACGGGACTACGAGCAGTACTTC. Its translation: CASSLARDYEQYF.

The chain's CDR3 is CASSLTGLDTGELFF. The CDR3 region has the DNA TGCGCCAGCAGCTTAACAGGTCTAGACACCGGGGAGCTGTTTTTT. The chain carries TRBV5-1 and TRBJ2-2; D might be TRBD1 (5 bases). The CDR3 is 15 amino acids. The germline gives CDR1 SGHRS, CDR2 YFSETQ. Trimming cost V 2 bases and J 3 bases, with 11 bases left between them. The variable domain in full, completed from reference TRBV5-1 and TRBJ2-2, reads KAGVTQTPRYLIKTRGQQVTLSCSPISGHRSVSWYQQTPGQGLQFLFEYFSETQRNKGNFPGRFSGRQFSNSRSEMNVSTLELGDSALYLCASSLTGLDTGELFFGEGSRLTVL.

The rearrangement joins TRBV9 to TRBJ1-2, with 8 bases matching TRBD1. The CDR3 runs to 15 residues. The V and J ends lost 4 bases and 4 bases, in that order; junction bases with no gene match: 9. Germline V gene data show CDR1 as SGDLS and CDR2 as YYNGEE. This CDR3 reads CASSTHSDRAYGYTF. DNA of the CDR3: TGTGCCAGCAGCACCCACTCGGACAGGGCCTATGGCTACACCTTC.

The chain has TRBV7-2 and TRBJ1-2; D unclear. Germline V CDR1 and CDR2: SGHTA, FQGNSA. This CDR3 region has 14 residues. Trimming removed 0 bases from V and 3 bases from J, with 8 bases in between. CDR3: CASSLARSDYGYTF. The CDR3 coding sequence is TGTGCCAGCAGCTTAGCGCGTAGCGACTATGGCTACACCTTC.

The rearrangement uses TRBV27 and TRBJ2-1, with 7 bases matching TRBD2. Germline-derived CDR1 and CDR2 are MNHEY and SMNVEV (reference sequence). V gave up 6 bases and J gave up 3 bases; unmatched junction bases: 11. The length of the CDR3 is 16 residues. The chain's CDR3 is CASRLQAGVDYNEQFF. The CDR3 nucleotides are TGTGCCAGCAGGCTCCAGGCGGGAGTCGACTACAATGAGCAGTTCTTC.

V and J are TRBV2 and TRBJ2-7; 7 bases line up with TRBD2. V was pared by 8 bases and J by 1 base, with 11 bases of the junction left unmatched. CDR3 length equals 15 residues. The germline gives CDR1 SNHLY, CDR2 FYNNEI. The CDR3 spells CASSGGGMGSYEQYF. In DNA, the CDR3 is TGTGCCAGCTCTGGGGGGGGTATGGGTTCCTACGAGCAGTACTTC.